The table lists the clone carrying this TCR beta chain with many counts. This entry comes from a study of blood T cells in healthy people across ages. Germline V gene sequence: CDR1 DFQATT, CDR2 SNEGSKA (reference sequence). The CDR3 contains 17 residues. After removal of 3 bases from V and 0 bases from J, the junction contained 12 bases not matched to a gene. Per sample, a minimum of 7 million PBMCs were isolated. A second PCR, run for roughly 7 to 11 cycles, used a sample-barcoded 5' primer plus a J-beta primer mix. MiXCR, applied by TCRdb to the 5' RACE reads, yields one record per CDR3 protein. This table has some 1.1 million distinct CDR3 sequences, more than 30% appearing once.

The chain is built from TRBV20-1 and TRBJ1-2; 8 bases map to TRBD1. The source of this sequence is a man younger than 35 in good health. Sequencing was done on a sample of blood. CDR3 nucleotide sequence: TGCAGTGCTAGGAGTCCCGGGACAGGAGATTCTAACTATGGCTACACCTTC. Amino acids: CSARSPGTGDSNYGYTF.